This T cell receptor (beta chain) was captured in a study of OX40 agonist ivuxolimab in advanced cancers. Study-level background: The costimulatory receptor OX40 (CD134) was targeted by ivuxolimab, a fully human IgG2 agonistic monoclonal antibody. Intravenous ivuxolimab was administered to patients every 2 weeks at six dose levels: 0.01, 0.1, 0.3, 1.5, 3 and 10 mg/kg. The paper covers the monotherapy dose-escalation part of the phase I ivuxolimab trial, which included N ≈ 57 patients. Of the roughly 52 patients in dose escalation, approximately 20 had hepatocellular carcinoma, about 15 had melanoma, 9 had renal cell carcinoma and 9 had head and neck cancer. Partial responses were achieved by three dose-escalation patients, of whom one had hepatocellular carcinoma and two had cutaneous melanoma. Peripheral TCRbeta sequencing was intended to test whether TCR sequence diversity was altered and clonal T-cell expansion was caused by ivuxolimab. In the dose-escalation cohort, roughly four fifths of patients were male, and the mean age was approximately 60 years, with a range of roughly 20 to 80. Patients were allowed to have had prior anti-PD-1, anti-PD-L1 or anti-CTLA-4 therapy, and around 41% of the dose-escalation patients had previously received checkpoint inhibitors.

For sequencing of the TCRbeta CDR3 region, genomic DNA was extracted from the sorted cells. TCRbeta CDR3 regions were sequenced using the immunoSEQ Assay. TCRdb re-hosts the immuneACCESS table, in-frame sequences only. Its copies lack some clones; in the studies checked, an unresolved V gene accounts for under half of them, and the cause for the rest is not known. The sample table records more than 40,000 clones; roughly 91% of these occur just once. The top ten clonotypes cover 4.9% of the sample. Paper-wide results and their limitations: Clonal expansion of both CD4+ and CD8+ blood T cells was observed from baseline to week 6 at doses 0.1 to 3.0 mg/kg. Partial responders in the 0.1-3.0 mg/kg groups had among the lowest normalized peripheral clonal expansion, especially among CD8+ T cells. The antigen specificity of the clonally expanded peripheral T cells was not determined. On average, CD8+ T cells showed more expanded clones than CD4+ T cells after ivuxolimab. Low levels of normalized T-cell clonal expansion were also seen in some patients who did not respond.

Patients with autoimmune disease history or receiving systemic immunosuppression were excluded from the trial. In every dose cohort, peripheral blood was drawn for TCR sequencing at baseline, cycle 4 day 1, and cycle 7 day 1. Samples were obtained from an open-label, multicenter, first-in-human phase I dose-escalation trial of ivuxolimab. Adults with locally advanced or metastatic head and neck squamous cell, hepatocellular, melanoma or renal cell carcinoma were enrolled in the trial. CD4+ and CD8+ T cells were sorted separately from peripheral blood before TCR sequencing. On this clone: The antigen it binds to is not known. Qualities for individual bases were not recorded, and no much larger clone is one base off.

This sequence originates from an adult with an advanced solid tumor such as melanoma, head and neck, liver or kidney cancer. The sequenced sample was CD4+ or CD8+ T cells sorted from blood, obtained in a trial of the OX40 agonist ivuxolimab.

The DNA sequence reads TGCGCCAGCAGCTTGGGAGGACGACCAGGAACAGATACGCAGTATTTT. Translated, it gives CASSLGGRPGTDTQYF. The chain employs TRBV5-1 and TRBJ2-3; the D gene identity is not certain. From cysteine to phenylalanine, the CDR3 is 16 amino acids long. Only CDR3 DNA remains: 48 bases, in frame from the first base. In the germline V gene, CDR1 corresponds to SGHRS and CDR2 to YFSETQ. V and J lose 0 bases and 3 bases, and a span of 14 bases separates them.